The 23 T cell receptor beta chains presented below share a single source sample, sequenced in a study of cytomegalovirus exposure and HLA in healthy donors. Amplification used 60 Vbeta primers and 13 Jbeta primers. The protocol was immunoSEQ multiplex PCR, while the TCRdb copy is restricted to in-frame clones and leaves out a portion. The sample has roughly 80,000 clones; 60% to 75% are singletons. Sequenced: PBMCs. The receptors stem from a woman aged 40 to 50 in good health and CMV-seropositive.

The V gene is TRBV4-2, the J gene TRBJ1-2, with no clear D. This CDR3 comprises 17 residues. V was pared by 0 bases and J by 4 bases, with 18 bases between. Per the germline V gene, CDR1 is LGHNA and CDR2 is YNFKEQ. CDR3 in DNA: TGTGCCAGCAGCCAAGAGCCGCCCACAGCGGGTAGCTATGGCTACACCTTC. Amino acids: CASSQEPPTAGSYGYTF.

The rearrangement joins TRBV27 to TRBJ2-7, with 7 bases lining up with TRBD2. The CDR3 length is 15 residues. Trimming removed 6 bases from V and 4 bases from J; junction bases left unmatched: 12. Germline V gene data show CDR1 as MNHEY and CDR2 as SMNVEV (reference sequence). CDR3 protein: CASSLYTGGSYEQYF. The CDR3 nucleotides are TGTGCCAGCAGCCTCTACACGGGGGGTTCGTACGAGCAGTACTTC.

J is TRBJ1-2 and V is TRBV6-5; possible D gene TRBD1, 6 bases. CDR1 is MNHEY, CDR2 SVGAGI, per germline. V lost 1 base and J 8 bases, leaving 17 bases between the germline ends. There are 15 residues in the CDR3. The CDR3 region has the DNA TGTGCCAGCAGTTACTACCAACAGGGACGAGGGGGCTACACCTTC. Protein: CASSYYQQGRGGYTF.

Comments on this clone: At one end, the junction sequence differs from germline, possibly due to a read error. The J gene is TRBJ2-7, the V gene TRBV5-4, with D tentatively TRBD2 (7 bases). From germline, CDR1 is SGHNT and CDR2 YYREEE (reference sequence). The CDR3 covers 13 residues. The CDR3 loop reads CASSLGGAGVKYF. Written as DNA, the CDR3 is TGTGCCAGCAGTTTGGGGGGGGCGGGAGTCAAGTACTTC.

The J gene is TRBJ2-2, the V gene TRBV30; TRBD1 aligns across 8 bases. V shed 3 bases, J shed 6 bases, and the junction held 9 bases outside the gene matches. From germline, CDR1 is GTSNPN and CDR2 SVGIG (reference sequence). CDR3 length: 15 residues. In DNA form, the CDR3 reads TGTGCCTGGAGCGGGTTGACAGGGGTCTCCGGGGAGCTGTTTTTT. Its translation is CAWSGLTGVSGELFF.

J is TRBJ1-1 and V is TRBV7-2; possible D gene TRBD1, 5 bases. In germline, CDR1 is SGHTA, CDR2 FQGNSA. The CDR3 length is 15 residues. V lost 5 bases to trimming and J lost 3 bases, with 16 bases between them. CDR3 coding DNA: TGTGCCAGCAGCCCTCCAAATCAGGGTTACACTGAAGCTTTCTTT. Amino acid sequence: CASSPPNQGYTEAFF.

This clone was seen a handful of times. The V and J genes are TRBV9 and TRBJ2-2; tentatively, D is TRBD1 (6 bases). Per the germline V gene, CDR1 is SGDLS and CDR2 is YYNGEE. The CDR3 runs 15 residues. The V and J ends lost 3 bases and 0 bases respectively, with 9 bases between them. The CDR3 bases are TGTGCCAGCAGCGAAGGACAGACGAACACCGGGGAGCTGTTTTTT. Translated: CASSEGQTNTGELFF.

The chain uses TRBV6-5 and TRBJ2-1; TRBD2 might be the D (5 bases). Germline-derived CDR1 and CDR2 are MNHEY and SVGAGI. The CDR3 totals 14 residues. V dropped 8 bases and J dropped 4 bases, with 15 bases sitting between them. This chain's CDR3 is CASSPIGKYNEQFF. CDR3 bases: TGTGCCAGCTCGCCGATCGGGAAGTACAATGAGCAGTTCTTC.

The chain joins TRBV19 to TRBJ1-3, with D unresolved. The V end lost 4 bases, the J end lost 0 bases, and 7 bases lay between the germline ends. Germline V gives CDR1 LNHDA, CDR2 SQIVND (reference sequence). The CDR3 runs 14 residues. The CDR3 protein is CASSKLSSGNTIYF. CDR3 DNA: TGTGCCAGTAGTAAGCTGAGCTCTGGAAACACCATATATTTT.

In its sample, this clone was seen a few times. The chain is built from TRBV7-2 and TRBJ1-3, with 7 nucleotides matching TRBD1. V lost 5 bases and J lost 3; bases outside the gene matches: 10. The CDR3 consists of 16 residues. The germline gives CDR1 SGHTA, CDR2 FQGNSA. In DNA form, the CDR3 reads TGTGCCAGCAGCGGACAGGCCTGGGTTTTTGGAAACACCATATATTTT. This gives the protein CASSGQAWVFGNTIYF.

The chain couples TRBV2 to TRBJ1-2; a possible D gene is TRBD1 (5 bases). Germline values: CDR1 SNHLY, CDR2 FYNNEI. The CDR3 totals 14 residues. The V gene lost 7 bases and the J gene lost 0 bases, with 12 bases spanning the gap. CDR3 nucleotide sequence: TGTGCCAGCACCAGGGCCACGGCTAACTATGGCTACACCTTC. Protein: CASTRATANYGYTF.

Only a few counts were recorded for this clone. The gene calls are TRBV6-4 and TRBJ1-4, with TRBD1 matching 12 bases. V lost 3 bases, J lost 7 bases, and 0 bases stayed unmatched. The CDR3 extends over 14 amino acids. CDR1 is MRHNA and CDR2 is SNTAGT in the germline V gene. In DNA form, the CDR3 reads TGTGCCAGCAGTGAGGGACAGGGGGCTGAAAAACTGTTTTTT. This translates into CASSEGQGAEKLFF.

In DNA form, the CDR3 reads TGTGCCAGCAGCGGTAGTACCCACGAGCAGTACTTC. Amino acid sequence: CASSGSTHEQYF. The rearrangement links TRBV7-9 to TRBJ2-7; D uncertain. V lost 5 bases to trimming and J lost 5 bases, with 10 bases between them. The CDR3 consists of 12 residues. Germline-derived CDR1 and CDR2 are SEHNR and FQNEAQ (reference sequence). The entire variable domain, with the rest obtained from reference TRBV7-9 and TRBJ2-7, is as follows: DTGVSQNPRHKITKRGQNVTFRCDPISEHNRLYWYRQTLGQGPEFLTYFQNEAQLEKSRLLSDRFSAERPKGSFSTLEIQRTEQGDSAMYLCASSGSTHEQYFGPGTRLTVT.

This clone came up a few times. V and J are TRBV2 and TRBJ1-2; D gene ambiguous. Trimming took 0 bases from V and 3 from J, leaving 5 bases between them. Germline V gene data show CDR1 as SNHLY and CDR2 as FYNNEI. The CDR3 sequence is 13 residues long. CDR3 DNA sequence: TGTGCCAGCAGTGAAGCGGGCTACTATGGCTACACCTTC. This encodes CASSEAGYYGYTF.

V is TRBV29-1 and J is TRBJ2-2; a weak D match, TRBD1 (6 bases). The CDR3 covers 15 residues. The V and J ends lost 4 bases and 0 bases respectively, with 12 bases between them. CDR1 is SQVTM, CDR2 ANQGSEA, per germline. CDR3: CSVVIGQPNTGELFF. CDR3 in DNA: TGCAGCGTTGTAATAGGACAGCCGAACACCGGGGAGCTGTTTTTT.

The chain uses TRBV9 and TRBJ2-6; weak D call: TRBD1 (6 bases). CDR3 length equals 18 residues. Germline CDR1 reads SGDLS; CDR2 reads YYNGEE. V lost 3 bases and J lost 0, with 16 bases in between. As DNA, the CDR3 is TGTGCCAGCAGCGGAGAACCGGGACACTACTCTGGGGCCAACGTCCTGACTTTC. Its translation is CASSGEPGHYSGANVLTF.

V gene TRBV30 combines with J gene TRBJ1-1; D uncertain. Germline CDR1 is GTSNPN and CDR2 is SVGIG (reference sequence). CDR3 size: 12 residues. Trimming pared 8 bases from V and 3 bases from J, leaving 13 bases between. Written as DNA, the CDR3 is TGTGCCCGTTCATACGGGGACACTGAAGCTTTCTTT. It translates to CARSYGDTEAFF.

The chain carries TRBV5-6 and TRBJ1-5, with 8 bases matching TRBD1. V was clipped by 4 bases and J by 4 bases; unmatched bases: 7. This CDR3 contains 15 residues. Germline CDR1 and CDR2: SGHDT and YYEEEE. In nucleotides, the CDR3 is TGTGCCAGCAGCGTGGTGGGACAGGATAATCAGCCCCAGCATTTT. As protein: CASSVVGQDNQPQHF.

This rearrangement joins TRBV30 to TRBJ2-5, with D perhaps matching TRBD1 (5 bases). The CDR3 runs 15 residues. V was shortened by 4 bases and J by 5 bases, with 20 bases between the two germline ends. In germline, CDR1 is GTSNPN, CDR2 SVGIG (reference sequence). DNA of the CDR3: TGTGCCTGGACCAGGGCAGGAACCCCAAGGGAGACCCAGTACTTC. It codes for CAWTRAGTPRETQYF.

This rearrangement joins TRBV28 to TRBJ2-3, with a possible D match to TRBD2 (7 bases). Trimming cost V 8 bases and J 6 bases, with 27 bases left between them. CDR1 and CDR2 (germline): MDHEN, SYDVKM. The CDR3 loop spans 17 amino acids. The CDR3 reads CASPPGARGGRVDTQYF. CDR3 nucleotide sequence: TGTGCCAGCCCGCCAGGGGCTAGGGGAGGGCGAGTCGATACGCAGTATTTT.

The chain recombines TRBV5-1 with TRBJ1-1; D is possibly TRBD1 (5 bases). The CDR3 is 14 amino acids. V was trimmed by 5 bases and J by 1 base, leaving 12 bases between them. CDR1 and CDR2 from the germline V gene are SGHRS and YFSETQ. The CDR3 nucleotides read TGCGCCAGCAGTGGGGCGGTGGAGAACACTGAAGCTTTCTTT. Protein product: CASSGAVENTEAFF.

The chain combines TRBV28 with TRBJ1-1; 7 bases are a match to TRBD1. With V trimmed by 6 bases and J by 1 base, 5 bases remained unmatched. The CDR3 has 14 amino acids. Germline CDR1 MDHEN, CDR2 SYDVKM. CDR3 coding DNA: TGTGCCAGCAGCCAAGGGGGCGCGAACACTGAAGCTTTCTTT. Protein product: CASSQGGANTEAFF. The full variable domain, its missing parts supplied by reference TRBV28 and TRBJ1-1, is DVKVTQSSRYLVKRTGEKVFLECVQDMDHENMFWYRQDPGLGLRLIYFSYDVKMKEKGDIPEGYSVSREKKERFSLILESASTNQTSMYLCASSQGGANTEAFFGQGTRLTVV.

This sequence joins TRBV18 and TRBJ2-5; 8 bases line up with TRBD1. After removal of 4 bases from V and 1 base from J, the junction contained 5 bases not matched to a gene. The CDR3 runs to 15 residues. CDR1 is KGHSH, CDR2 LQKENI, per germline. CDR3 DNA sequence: TGTGCCAGCTCACGCGGACAGGGAACCCAAGAGACCCAGTACTTC. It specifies CASSRGQGTQETQYF.